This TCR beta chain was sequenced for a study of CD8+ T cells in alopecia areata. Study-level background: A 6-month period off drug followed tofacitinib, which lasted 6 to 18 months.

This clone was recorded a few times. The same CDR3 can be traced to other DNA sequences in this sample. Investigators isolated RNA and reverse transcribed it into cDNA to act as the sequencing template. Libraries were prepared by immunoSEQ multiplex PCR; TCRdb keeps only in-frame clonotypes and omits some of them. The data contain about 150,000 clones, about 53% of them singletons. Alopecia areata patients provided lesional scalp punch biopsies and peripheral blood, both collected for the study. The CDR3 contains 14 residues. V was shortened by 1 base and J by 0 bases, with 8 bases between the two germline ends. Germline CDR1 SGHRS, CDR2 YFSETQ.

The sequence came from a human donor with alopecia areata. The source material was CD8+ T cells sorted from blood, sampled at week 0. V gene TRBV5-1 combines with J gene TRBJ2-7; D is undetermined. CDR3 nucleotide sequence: TGCGCCAGCAGCTTGCCGGACGGCTCCTACGAGCAGTACTTC. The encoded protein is CASSLPDGSYEQYF.